This T cell receptor beta chain is from a study of blood T cell repertoires in COVID-19. Study in general: Whether acute or convalescent, the COVID-19 samples came from the United States, Italy and Spain. Sample material is recorded as cDNA or gDNA derived from T cells, B-cell-depleted T cells, or PBMCs.

Trimming cost V 2 bases and J 7 bases; bases outside gene matches: 4. Looked up from germline, CDR1 is LGHDT and CDR2 is YNNKEL (reference sequence). The CDR3 loop spans 15 amino acids. Per the original methods: Estimates of nucleated cell counts were drawn from the amplification of reference gene primers. TCRdb's table, derived via immunoSEQ multiplex PCR, lists solely in-frame clones and lacks some. The V and J calls and clone size are taken from that table; D and trimming were inferred from the DNA. The sample yields a few hundred thousand clones, about 91% seen once. The source is a woman aged 35 to 49 who had recovered from COVID-19. This chain joins TRBV3-1 (or the pseudogene TRBV3-2) and TRBJ1-6; 8 bases agree with TRBD1. The sequenced sample was peripheral blood. This CDR3 is CASSQWDRPNSPLHF. In nucleotides, the CDR3 is TGTGCCAGCAGCCAATGGGACAGGCCAAATTCACCCCTCCACTTT.